The present entry profiles one T cell receptor beta chain with its context. Germline V gene sequence: CDR1 MDHEN, CDR2 SYDVKM. The CDR3 runs 15 residues. With 7 bases clipped from V and 1 base from J, the junction kept 9 bases outside the gene matches. The entry originates in a study of blood T cell repertoires in COVID-19. Here immunoSEQ multiplex PCR was the method, and the copy in TCRdb shows in-frame clones only, minus some. The data contain about 58,000 clones, approximately 81% of them seen just once; the ten biggest clones take up approximately 4.5%. The rearrangement joins TRBV28 to TRBJ1-1, with 7 nucleotides matching TRBD1. The source is a middle-aged man with active COVID-19. Sequenced input: peripheral blood. The CDR3 coding sequence is TGTGCCAGCAACCAAATAGGGGGCGGGAACACTGAAGCTTTCTTT. It specifies CASNQIGGGNTEAFF.